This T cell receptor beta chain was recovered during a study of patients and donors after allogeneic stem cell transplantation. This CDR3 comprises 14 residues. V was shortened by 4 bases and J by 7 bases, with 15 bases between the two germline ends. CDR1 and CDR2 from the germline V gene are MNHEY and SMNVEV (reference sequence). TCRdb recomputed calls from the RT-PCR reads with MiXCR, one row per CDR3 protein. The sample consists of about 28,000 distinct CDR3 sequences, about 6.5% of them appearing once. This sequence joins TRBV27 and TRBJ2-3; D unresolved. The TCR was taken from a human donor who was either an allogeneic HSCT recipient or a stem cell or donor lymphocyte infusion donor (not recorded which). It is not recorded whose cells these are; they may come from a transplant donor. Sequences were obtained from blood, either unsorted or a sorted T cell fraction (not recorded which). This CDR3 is CASSSKGQGNTQYF. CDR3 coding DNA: TGTGCCAGCAGTTCAAAGGGCCAAGGGAATACGCAGTATTTT.